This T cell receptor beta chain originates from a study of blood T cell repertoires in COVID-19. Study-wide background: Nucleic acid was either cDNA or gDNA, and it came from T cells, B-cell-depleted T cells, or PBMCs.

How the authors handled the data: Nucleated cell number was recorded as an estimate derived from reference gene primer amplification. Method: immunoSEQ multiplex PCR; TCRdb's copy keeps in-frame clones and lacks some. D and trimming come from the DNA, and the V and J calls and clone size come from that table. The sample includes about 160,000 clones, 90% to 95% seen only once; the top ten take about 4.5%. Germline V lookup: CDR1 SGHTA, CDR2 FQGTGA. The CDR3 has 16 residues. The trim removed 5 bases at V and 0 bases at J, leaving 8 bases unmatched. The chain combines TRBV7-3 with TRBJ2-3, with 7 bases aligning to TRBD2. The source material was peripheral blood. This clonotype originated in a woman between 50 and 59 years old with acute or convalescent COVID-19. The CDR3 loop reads CASSPRGGASTDTQYF. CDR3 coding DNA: TGTGCCAGCAGCCCAAGGGGAGGGGCTAGCACAGATACGCAGTATTTT.